This is a list of T cell receptor beta chains from one sample in a study of T cells in Graves' hyperthyroidism and ophthalmopathy. MiXCR, applied by TCRdb to the multiplex PCR reads, yields one record per CDR3 protein. The sample gives 450,000 to 500,000 distinct CDR3 sequences, roughly 22% of which show up once; less than 65% is in the top ten. Sequencing was performed on blood. The receptors shown here come from a woman aged 70-85 years with Graves' ophthalmopathy. Both conserved end residues are part of each CDR3. The D gene is left open where the match is weak. Clone size is not always given. Where it is, it says once, few, many or a class for expanded clones.

>TRBJ2-3|TRBV2|.|many
CASSELAQQYF
TGTGCCAGCAGTGAGCTAGCCCAGCAGTATTTT
>TRBJ2-7|TRBV11-2|.|.
CASSFTLPRTADYEQYF
TGTGCCAGCAGCTTCACCCTTCCCAGGACAGCAGACTACGAGCAGTACTTC
>TRBJ1-5|TRBV6-2/TRBV6-3|.|few
CASSYSHRPGQRPINQPQHF
TGTGCCAGCAGTTACTCGCACCGACCGGGACAAAGACCAATCAATCAGCCCCAGCATTTT
>TRBJ2-1|TRBV30|.|many
CAWSSSGRLFF
TGTGCCTGGAGTTCCAGCGGAAGGCTGTTCTTC
>TRBJ1-2|TRBV11-2|.|.
CASSLNVYGYTF
TGTGCCAGCAGCCTAAATGTCTATGGCTACACCTTC
>TRBJ2-1|TRBV13|TRBD2|many
CASSWGGRDNEQFF
TGTGCCAGCAGCTGGGGCGGGAGAGACAATGAGCAGTTCTTC
>TRBJ1-2|TRBV12-3/TRBV12-4|.|.
CASSPLGPPGGYTF
TGTGCCAGCAGCCCCTTAGGGCCGCCGGGGGGCTACACCTTC
>TRBJ1-6|TRBV3-1|.|.
CASSQEGNFNSPLHF
TGTGCCAGCAGCCAAGAAGGCAACTTTAATTCACCCCTCCACTTT
>TRBJ2-7|TRBV29-1|.|.
CSVASGSSYEQYF
TGCAGCGTTGCGAGCGGCAGCTCCTACGAGCAGTACTTC
>TRBJ2-7|TRBV11-2|.|few
CASSLDSYGTYSYEQYF
TGTGCCAGCAGCTTAGACTCCTATGGGACATACTCCTACGAGCAGTACTTC
>TRBJ2-1|TRBV7-9|TRBD2|.
CASSLAGTSGRGYYNEQFF
TGTGCCAGCAGCTTAGCCGGGACTAGCGGGAGGGGCTACTACAATGAGCAGTTCTTC
>TRBJ2-1|TRBV20-1|.|.
CSARDQRGSSYNEQFF
TGCAGTGCTAGAGATCAGAGGGGGAGCTCCTACAATGAGCAGTTCTTC
>TRBJ1-5|TRBV12-3/TRBV12-4|.|.
CASSLARVSNQPQHF
TGTGCCAGCAGTTTAGCGAGGGTTAGCAATCAGCCCCAGCATTTT
>TRBJ2-6|TRBV20-1|.|.
CSASRDSGANVLTF
TGCAGTGCTAGCAGGGACTCTGGGGCCAACGTCCTGACTTTC
>TRBJ2-7|TRBV7-2|TRBD2|many
CASRPTSGGYEQYF
TGTGCCAGCAGGCCGACTAGCGGGGGCTACGAGCAGTACTTC
>TRBJ1-2|TRBV10-3|.|.
CAIRGGAVYGYTF
TGTGCCATCAGGGGGGGCGCCGTCTATGGCTACACCTTC
>TRBJ1-1|TRBV19|.|.
CASSIGQGSAFF
TGTGCCAGTAGTATAGGGCAGGGGAGTGCTTTCTTT
>TRBJ1-6|TRBV12-3/TRBV12-4|.|once
CASSLTFGGDSPLHF
TGTGCCAGCAGCTTAACGTTCGGGGGGGACTCACCCCTCCACTTT
>TRBJ2-2|TRBV5-4|.|once
CASSSGPGFGELFF
TGTGCCAGCAGCTCCGGTCCAGGGTTCGGGGAGCTGTTTTTT
>TRBJ2-7|TRBV7-8|TRBD2|few
CASRGLAGSGEQYF
TGTGCCAGCAGGGGACTAGCGGGGTCCGGGGAGCAGTACTTC
>TRBJ1-5|TRBV27|.|many
CASSLAGRGGNQPQHF
TGTGCCAGCAGTTTAGCGGGTCGTGGCGGCAATCAGCCCCAGCATTTT
>TRBJ2-3|TRBV7-7|.|few
CASSLLRSTDTQYF
TGTGCTAGCAGCTTACTCAGGTCCACAGATACGCAGTATTTT
>TRBJ2-1|TRBV11-2|TRBD2|once
CASSHKLALSSYNEQFF
TGTGCCAGCAGCCATAAACTAGCGCTGAGCTCCTACAATGAGCAGTTCTTC
>TRBJ1-4|TRBV19|.|.
CASSSRDFNEKLFF
TGTGCCAGTAGTTCCAGGGATTTTAATGAAAAACTGTTTTTT
>TRBJ2-2|TRBV7-2|.|.
CASSLAVGELFF
TGTGCCAGCAGCTTAGCAGTCGGGGAGCTGTTTTTT
>TRBJ2-7|TRBV3-1|.|many
CASSQYRDSYEQYF
TGTGCCAGCAGCCAATATCGGGATTCCTACGAGCAGTACTTC
>TRBJ2-1|TRBV5-1|TRBD2|few
CAMGTSGAYNEQFF
TGCGCCATGGGGACTAGCGGGGCCTACAATGAGCAGTTCTTC